These 17 T cell receptor beta chains were sequenced from one sample in a study of immune heterogeneity within non-small cell lung tumors. The TCR beta CDR3 region underwent multiplex PCR amplification with 32 V and 13 J primers. One entry per CDR3 protein results from TCRdb running MiXCR on the multiplex PCR reads. The sample lists 20,000 to 25,000 distinct CDR3 sequences; 25% to 30% were seen once. Bulk tumor genomic DNA (roughly 630 ng per sample) served as template. Several biopsies per primary tumor were taken during surgery, spaced as far apart as possible. Patients went through curative surgery, and their non-small cell lung cancer was untreated and newly diagnosed. Material: lung tumor tissue. The origin of the receptors is a man in his forties with non-small cell lung cancer.

This clonotype was observed a few times. The chain combines TRBV7-9 with TRBJ2-5, with D perhaps TRBD1 (5 bases). The germline V gene has CDR1 SEHNR and CDR2 FQNEAQ (reference sequence). This CDR3 spans 14 amino acids. V lost 5 bases and J lost 0, with 10 bases in between. CDR3 DNA: TGTGCCAGCAGCCCCAGACAGCACCAAGAGACCCAGTACTTC. Translation gives CASSPRQHQETQYF.

The chain joins TRBV12-3 or TRBV12-4 to TRBJ1-5, with 11 bases matching TRBD1. Trimming cost V 9 bases and J 6 bases; bases outside gene matches: 7. The CDR3 has 14 residues. The CDR3 DNA reads TGTGCCAGAAGCCGGACAGGGGGCGGTCAGCCCCAGCATTTT. This translates into CARSRTGGGQPQHF.

The CDR3 protein is CASSPYGGDTEAFF. The CDR3 region has the DNA TGTGCCAGCTCACCATACGGAGGAGACACTGAAGCTTTCTTT. This chain joins TRBV18 and TRBJ1-1; D call uncertain. There are 14 residues in the CDR3. Germline V CDR1 and CDR2: KGHSH, LQKENI. Trimming pared 2 bases from V and 3 bases from J, leaving 10 bases between.

This clonotype was picked up a small number of times. The genes are TRBV11-3 and TRBJ2-3; D ambiguous. V gave up 2 bases and J gave up 1 base, with 10 bases separating them. CDR1 is SGHNT, CDR2 YENEEA, per germline. The length of the CDR3 is 15 residues. In DNA, the CDR3 is TGTGCCAGCAGCTTAAGGAACCATGGCACAGATACGCAGTATTTT. Amino acid sequence: CASSLRNHGTDTQYF.

This clonotype was counted many times. The chain uses TRBV10-3 and TRBJ2-2; possibly TRBD1 for D (6 bases). Trimming removed 3 bases from V and 3 bases from J, with 11 bases in between. From germline, CDR1 is ENHRY and CDR2 SYGVKD. The CDR3 loop spans 15 amino acids. CDR3 nucleotides: TGTGCCATCAGTGACTGGAACAGGGACACCGGGGAGCTGTTTTTT. It yields the protein CAISDWNRDTGELFF.

In the case of this clonotype: Since a much larger clone is just one base distant, this may be a read error. This chain links TRBV11-2 with TRBJ1-6; no reliable D call. Germline-derived CDR1 and CDR2 are SGHAT and FQNNGV. CDR3 length: 14 amino acids. CDR3 bases: TGTGCCAGCAGCTTCCTAATGACCCAGTCTCCCCCCCACTTT. Translation: CASSFLMTQSPPHF. Full variable domain (rest looked up from reference TRBV11-2 and TRBJ1-6): EAGVAQSPRYKIIEKRQSVAFWCNPISGHATLYWYQQILGQGPKLLIQFQNNGVVDDSQLPKDRFSAERLKGVDSTLKIQPAKLEDSAVYLCASSFLMTQSPPHFGNGTRLTVT.

This clonotype was detected ten times or more. The chain is built from TRBV19 and TRBJ2-1; 9 nucleotides agree with TRBD2. The CDR3 sequence is 14 residues long. Germline V lookup: CDR1 LNHDA, CDR2 SQIVND (reference sequence). The junction had 4 bases not matched to a gene; V was cut back by 1 base and J by 9 bases. The CDR3 sequence is CASSIGGGRAEQFF. The CDR3 DNA reads as TGTGCCAGTAGTATAGGGGGCGGGAGGGCTGAGCAGTTCTTC.

The rearrangement uses TRBV6-5 and TRBJ1-1; D might be TRBD1 (5 bases). The CDR3 totals 11 residues. Germline loops: CDR1 MNHEY, CDR2 SVGAGI. Trimming took 2 bases from V and 12 from J, leaving 10 bases between them. The CDR3 protein is CASSYRGGSFF. Here the CDR3 DNA reads TGTGCCAGCAGTTACCGGGGCGGGTCTTTCTTT.

This clonotype was detected many times. The chain recombines TRBV7-2 with TRBJ2-1, with D possibly being TRBD1 or TRBD2 (5 bases each). The CDR3 has 13 amino acids. V lost 5 bases and J 3 bases, leaving 8 bases between the germline ends. Germline V gene lookup returns CDR1 SGHTA and CDR2 FQGNSA. CDR3 loop: CASSRDRYNEQFF. CDR3 sequence (DNA): TGTGCCAGCAGCCGGGACCGCTACAATGAGCAGTTCTTC.

Remarks on this clonotype: A much bigger clone sits one base away, suggesting this may be a read error. The J gene is TRBJ1-5, the V gene TRBV20-1; no firm D call. Germline loops: CDR1 DFQATT, CDR2 SNEGSKA (reference sequence). The length of the CDR3 is 14 residues. The CDR3 region is CSAREGKGNQHQHF. DNA for the CDR3: TGCAGTGCTAGAGAGGGGAAGGGCAATCAGCACCAGCATTTT.

This clonotype was seen ten or more times. The chain joins TRBV15 to TRBJ2-3, with D tentatively TRBD2 (6 bases). This CDR3 comprises 16 residues. Trimming shortened V by 5 bases and J by 1 base, and 16 bases separated the two germline ends. Germline CDR1 LNHNV, CDR2 YYDKDF (reference sequence). The CDR3, as DNA: TGTGCCACCAGCGAGCGGGCGTGGGAACGCACAGATACGCAGTATTTT. Translating it yields CATSERAWERTDTQYF.

Notes on this clonotype: A much larger clone differs from this one at a single base, so this may be a read error. The conserved closing phenylalanine or tryptophan is absent in this CDR3, likely reflecting a read error. The rearrangement uses TRBV6-5 and TRBJ2-3, with 9 bases fitting TRBD1. The germline CDR1 and CDR2 sequences are MNHEY and SVGAGI. Trimming at V came to 5 bases and at J to 6 bases, leaving 12 bases not matched to a gene. CDR3 length: 16 amino acids. The CDR3 protein is CASSHGTGSFTDTQYS. The CDR3 DNA sequence: TGTGCCAGCAGTCACGGGACAGGGTCCTTCACGGATACGCAGTATTCT.

This chain joins TRBV6-2 or TRBV6-3 and TRBJ2-1; the match to TRBD2 covers 8 bases. Germline V gives CDR1 MNHEY, CDR2 SVGEGT. The CDR3 has 16 amino acids. Germline trimming cut 11 bases from V and 4 bases from J; bases unmatched to any gene: 16. This CDR3 is CARRRPTGGGYNEQFF. CDR3 nucleotide sequence: TGTGCCCGCCGCCGGCCTACCGGGGGGGGTTACAATGAGCAGTTCTTC.

The sample holds many counts of this clonotype. The chain combines TRBV4-3 with TRBJ1-5, with D unclear. Trimming removed 0 bases from V and 3 bases from J, with 9 bases in between. This CDR3 region has 15 residues. From germline, CDR1 is LGHNA and CDR2 YSLEER. In nucleotides, the CDR3 is TGCGCCAGCAGCCAAGATGGAAACCTCAATCAGCCCCAGCATTTT. This codes for CASSQDGNLNQPQHF.

There are many counts of this clonotype. V and J are TRBV10-3 and TRBJ1-2, with 8 nucleotides matching TRBD1. CDR3 length: 14 residues. Germline CDR1 ENHRY, CDR2 SYGVKD. The J segment lost 2 bases and the V segment lost 7 bases, leaving 6 bases of the junction unmatched. CDR3 loop: CAIKGGDRNYGYTF. In DNA, the CDR3 is TGTGCCATCAAGGGAGGGGACAGGAACTATGGCTACACCTTC.

This clonotype has a single count. Possible read error: a much larger clone is one base away. The chain couples TRBV6-2 or TRBV6-3 to TRBJ1-2; perhaps TRBD1 as D (5 bases). CDR1 and CDR2 (germline): MNHEY, SVGEGT. The CDR3 has 18 residues. Trimming took 4 bases from V and 2 from J, leaving 23 bases between them. DNA for the CDR3: TGTGCCAGCAGTTCTCCCCGACAGAGCTCCCCGGAAAACTATGGCTACACCTTC. This codes for CASSSPRQSSPENYGYTF.

This clonotype was seen many times. The gene calls are TRBV12-3 or TRBV12-4 and TRBJ1-3, with D possibly being TRBD1 (5 bases). The CDR3 length is 13 residues. V lost 8 bases to trimming and J lost 2 bases, with 10 bases between them. The CDR3 DNA sequence: TGTGCCAGCGCGGGGGTCACTGGAAACACCATATATTTT. Encoded protein: CASAGVTGNTIYF.